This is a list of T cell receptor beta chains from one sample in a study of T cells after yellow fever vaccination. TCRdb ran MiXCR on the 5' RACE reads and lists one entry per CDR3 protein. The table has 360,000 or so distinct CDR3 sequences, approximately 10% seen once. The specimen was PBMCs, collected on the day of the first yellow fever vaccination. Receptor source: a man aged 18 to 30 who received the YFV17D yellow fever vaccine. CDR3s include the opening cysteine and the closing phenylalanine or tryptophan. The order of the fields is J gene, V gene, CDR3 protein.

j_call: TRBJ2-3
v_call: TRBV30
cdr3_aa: CAWSHNREPGRPQYF

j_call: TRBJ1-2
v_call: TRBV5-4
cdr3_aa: CASSGGQAWDGYTF

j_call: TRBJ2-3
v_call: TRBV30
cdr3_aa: CAWSVRLSDTQYF

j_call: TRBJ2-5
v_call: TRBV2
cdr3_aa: CASSESETQYF

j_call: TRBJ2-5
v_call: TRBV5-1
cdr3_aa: CASSLGPRQGLGETQYF

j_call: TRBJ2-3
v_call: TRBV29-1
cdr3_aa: CSLTVQGDTQYF

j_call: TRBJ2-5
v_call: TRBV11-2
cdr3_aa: CASRPTGVGTQYF

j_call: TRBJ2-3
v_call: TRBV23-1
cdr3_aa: CASPTLQGATDTQYF

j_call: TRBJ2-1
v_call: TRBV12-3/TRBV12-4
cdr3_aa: CASSPTLSTSGGYNEQFF

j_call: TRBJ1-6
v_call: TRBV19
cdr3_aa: CASSDSGYNSPLHF

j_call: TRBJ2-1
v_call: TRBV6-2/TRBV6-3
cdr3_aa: CASSYLAGRSYNEQFF

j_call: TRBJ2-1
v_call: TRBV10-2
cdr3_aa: CASTTGLDYNEQFF

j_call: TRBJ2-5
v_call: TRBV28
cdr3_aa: CASSPGGYETQYF

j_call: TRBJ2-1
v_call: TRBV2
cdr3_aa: CASSAGTRTNSMKQFF

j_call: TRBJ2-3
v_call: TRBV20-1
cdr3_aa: CSARGGRERTDTQYF

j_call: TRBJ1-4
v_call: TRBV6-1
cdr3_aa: CACTTTSGSNEKLFF

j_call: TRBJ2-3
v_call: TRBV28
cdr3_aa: CASSSGLAGGFKDTQYF

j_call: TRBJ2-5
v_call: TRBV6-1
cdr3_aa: CASIDPVGGQETQYF

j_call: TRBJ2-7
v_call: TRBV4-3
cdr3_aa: CASSGFAGYEQYF

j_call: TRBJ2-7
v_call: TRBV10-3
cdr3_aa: CAISAGTGPRPYEQYF

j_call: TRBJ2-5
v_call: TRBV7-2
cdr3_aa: CASSQTSRKETQYF

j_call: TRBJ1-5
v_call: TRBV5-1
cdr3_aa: CASSLGEGNQPQHF

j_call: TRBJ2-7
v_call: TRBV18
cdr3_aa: CASSPPGQGYEQYF